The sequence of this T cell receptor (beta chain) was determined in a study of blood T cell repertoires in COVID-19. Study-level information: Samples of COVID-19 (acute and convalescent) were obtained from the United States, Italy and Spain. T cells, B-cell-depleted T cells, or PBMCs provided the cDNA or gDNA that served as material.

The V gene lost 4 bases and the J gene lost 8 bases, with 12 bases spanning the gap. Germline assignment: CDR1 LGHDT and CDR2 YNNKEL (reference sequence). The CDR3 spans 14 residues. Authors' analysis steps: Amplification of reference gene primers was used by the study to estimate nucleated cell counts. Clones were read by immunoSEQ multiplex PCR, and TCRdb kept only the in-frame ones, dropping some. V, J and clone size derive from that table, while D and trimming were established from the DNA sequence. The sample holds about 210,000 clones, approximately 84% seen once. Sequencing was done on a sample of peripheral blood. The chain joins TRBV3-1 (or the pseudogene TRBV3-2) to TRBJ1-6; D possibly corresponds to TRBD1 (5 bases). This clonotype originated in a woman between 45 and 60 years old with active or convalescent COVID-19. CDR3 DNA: TGTGCCAGCAGCCGGCGGGGGTTAGATTCACCCCTCCACTTT. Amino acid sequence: CASSRRGLDSPLHF.